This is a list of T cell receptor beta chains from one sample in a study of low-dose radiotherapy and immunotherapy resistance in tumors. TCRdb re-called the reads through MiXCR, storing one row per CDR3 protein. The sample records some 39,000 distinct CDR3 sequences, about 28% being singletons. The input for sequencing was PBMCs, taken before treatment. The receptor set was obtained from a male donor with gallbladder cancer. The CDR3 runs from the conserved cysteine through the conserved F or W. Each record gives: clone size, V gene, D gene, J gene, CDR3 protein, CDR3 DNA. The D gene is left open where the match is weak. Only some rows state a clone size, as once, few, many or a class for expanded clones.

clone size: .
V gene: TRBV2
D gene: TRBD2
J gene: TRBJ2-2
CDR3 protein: CASTPGLAGIGELFF
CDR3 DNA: TGTGCCAGCACCCCGGGACTAGCGGGAATCGGGGAGCTGTTTTTT

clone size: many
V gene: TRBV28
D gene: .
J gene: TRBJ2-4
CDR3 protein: CASSLLALAKNIQYF
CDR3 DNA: TGTGCCAGCAGTTTATTAGCCCTAGCCAAAAACATTCAGTACTTC

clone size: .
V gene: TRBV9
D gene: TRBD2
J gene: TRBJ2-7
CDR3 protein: CASSPGGGGEQYF
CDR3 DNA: TGTGCCAGCAGCCCCGGGGGGGGCGGGGAGCAGTACTTC

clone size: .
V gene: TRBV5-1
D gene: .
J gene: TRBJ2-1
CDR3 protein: CASSLAPRRDEQFF
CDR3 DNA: TGCGCCAGCAGCTTGGCCCCACGGAGGGATGAGCAGTTCTTC

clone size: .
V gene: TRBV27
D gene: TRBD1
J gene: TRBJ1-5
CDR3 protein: CASSFPGQGFPYSNQPQHF
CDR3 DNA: TGTGCCAGCAGTTTCCCGGGACAGGGTTTCCCTTATAGCAATCAGCCCCAGCATTTT

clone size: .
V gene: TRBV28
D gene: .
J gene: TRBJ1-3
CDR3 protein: CASSSPGGENTIYF
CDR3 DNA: TGTGCCAGCAGTTCCCCGGGGGGTGAAAACACCATATATTTT

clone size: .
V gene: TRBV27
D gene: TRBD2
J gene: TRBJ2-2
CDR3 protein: CAAGAGRNTGELFF
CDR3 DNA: TGTGCCGCGGGAGCGGGACGGAACACCGGGGAGCTGTTTTTT

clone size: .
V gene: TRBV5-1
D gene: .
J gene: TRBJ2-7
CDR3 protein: CASSLGAREQYF
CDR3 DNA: TGCGCCAGCAGCTTAGGAGCGAGGGAGCAGTACTTC

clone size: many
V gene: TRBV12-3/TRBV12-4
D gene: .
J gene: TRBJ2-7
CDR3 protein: CASSFTDLGQYF
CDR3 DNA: TGTGCCAGCAGTTTCACAGATCTGGGGCAGTACTTC

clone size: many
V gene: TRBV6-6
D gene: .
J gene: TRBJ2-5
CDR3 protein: CASAPLSGVWETQYF
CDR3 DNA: TGTGCCAGCGCCCCCCTCAGTGGGGTCTGGGAGACCCAGTACTTC

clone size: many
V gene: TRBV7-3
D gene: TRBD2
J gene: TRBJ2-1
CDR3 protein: CASSWTSGINEQFF
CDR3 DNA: TGTGCCAGCAGTTGGACTAGCGGGATCAATGAGCAGTTCTTC

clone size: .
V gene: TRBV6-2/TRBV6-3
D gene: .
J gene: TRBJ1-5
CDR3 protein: CASSYSGGHQPQHF
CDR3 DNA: TGTGCCAGCAGTTACTCCGGGGGTCATCAGCCCCAGCATTTT

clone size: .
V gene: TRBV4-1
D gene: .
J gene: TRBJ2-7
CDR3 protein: CASSQGREYEQYF
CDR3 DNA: TGCGCCAGCAGCCAGGGCAGGGAATACGAGCAGTACTTC

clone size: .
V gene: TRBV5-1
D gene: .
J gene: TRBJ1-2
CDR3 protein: CASSLGPPLFNYGYTF
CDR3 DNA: TGCGCCAGCAGTCTTGGGCCTCCTCTCTTTAACTATGGCTACACCTTC

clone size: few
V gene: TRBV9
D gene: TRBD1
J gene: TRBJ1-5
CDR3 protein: CASSVGQGSNQPQHF
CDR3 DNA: TGTGCCAGCAGCGTAGGACAGGGTAGCAATCAGCCCCAGCATTTT

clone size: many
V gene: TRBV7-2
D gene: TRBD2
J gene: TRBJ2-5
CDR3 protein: CASNLPGLAGVEETQYF
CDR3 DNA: TGTGCCAGCAACCTCCCGGGACTAGCGGGGGTTGAAGAGACCCAGTACTTC

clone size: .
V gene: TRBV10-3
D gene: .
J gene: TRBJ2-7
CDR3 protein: CAISESGAPRFHEQYF
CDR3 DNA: TGTGCCATCAGTGAGTCCGGGGCCCCTAGATTCCACGAGCAGTACTTC

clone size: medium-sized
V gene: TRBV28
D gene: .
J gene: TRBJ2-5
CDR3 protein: CASSFRSPRETQYF
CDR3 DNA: TGTGCCAGCAGTTTCCGGTCACCCCGGGAGACCCAGTACTTC